This TCR beta chain emerged from a study of long-term antiretroviral therapy in people with HIV. immunoSEQ v3.0 was run at survey level. Method: immunoSEQ multiplex PCR; TCRdb's copy keeps in-frame clones and lacks some. Of approximately 17,000 clones listed, more than 75% are singletons. The source is a man aged 18 to 35 with HIV. This sample comprised unsorted PBMCs, obtained 0.1 years before starting antiretroviral therapy.

The CDR3 is CAWRVGAPGNSPLHF. CDR3 coding DNA: TGTGCCTGGAGGGTTGGGGCCCCAGGTAATTCACCCCTCCACTTT. The chain combines TRBV30 with TRBJ1-6, with D perhaps TRBD1 (5 bases). Trimming cost V 3 bases and J 6 bases, with 15 bases left between them. Germline V CDR1 and CDR2: GTSNPN, SVGIG (reference sequence). CDR3 length: 15 amino acids.